What follows is one T cell receptor beta chain and its context. This record belongs to a study of CD8 T cells in Susac syndrome. Reverse transcription used about 0.45 to 1 ug RNA and random hexamers. A multiplex approach, immunoSEQ multiplex PCR, amplified TCR beta CDR3 across 54 Vbeta and 13 Jbeta. Each CDR3 protein gets one entry after TCRdb re-called the immunoSEQ multiplex PCR reads with MiXCR. Of approximately 120,000 distinct CDR3 sequences in the sample, approximately 93% were seen once. While CD8+ and CD4+ T cells were isolated negatively, TEMRA cells were enriched by FACS. CDR1 and CDR2 (germline): SEHNR, FQNEAQ (reference sequence). V was pared by 1 base and J by 2 bases, with 4 bases of the junction left unmatched. CDR3 length: 15 amino acids.

The sequenced material came from CD8+ T cells from PBMCs. This receptor was identified in a human donor with multiple sclerosis. The chain employs TRBV7-9 and TRBJ2-7; 8 positions match TRBD2. The CDR3 region is CASSLDRGGPYEQYF. In DNA form, the CDR3 reads TGTGCCAGCAGCTTAGATCGGGGGGGGCCCTACGAGCAGTACTTC.